These 32 T cell receptor beta chains originate from one sample sequenced in a study of T cell responses to AZD1222 COVID-19 vaccine. Measured with immunoSEQ multiplex PCR; TCRdb has only the in-frame clones, and not every one. Among more than 95,000 clones, 86% were seen once, and the ten largest hold roughly 3.3%. Specimen: peripheral blood, collected 28 days after the second dose of the MenACWY control vaccine. The receptors were sampled from an adult who received the MenACWY meningococcal vaccine as a control.

The rearrangement uses TRBV5-4 and TRBJ2-7; TRBD1 aligns across 7 bases. Trimming at V came to 3 bases and at J to 5 bases, leaving 8 bases not matched to a gene. There are 14 residues in the CDR3. The V gene's germline CDR1 is SGHNT and CDR2 YYREEE (reference sequence). The chain's CDR3 is CASSSHSQGDEQYF. The CDR3 DNA sequence: TGTGCCAGCAGCTCCCATTCCCAGGGGGACGAGCAGTACTTC.

This clone has more than one count but fewer than ten. A read error likely explains this, since a far larger clone differs by one base. This chain uses TRBV6-6 with TRBJ1-4; no clear D. CDR1 MNHNY and CDR2 SVGAGI come from the germline V gene (reference sequence). V was pared by 2 bases and J by 3 bases, with 1 base between. The CDR3 has 12 residues. As DNA, the CDR3 is TGTGCCAGCAGTTACCCTAATGAAAAACTGTTTTTT. Translating it yields CASSYPNEKLFF.

This chain joins TRBV24-1 and TRBJ2-7; TRBD1 might be the D (6 bases). Trimming took 5 bases from V and 3 from J, leaving 13 bases between them. CDR3 size: 14 residues. The germline V gene has CDR1 KGHDR and CDR2 SFDVKD. CDR3 loop: CATSAPGAHYEQYF. CDR3 nucleotide sequence: TGTGCCACCAGTGCGCCAGGGGCTCACTACGAGCAGTACTTC.

V gene TRBV28 combines with J gene TRBJ2-7; 10 bases map to TRBD1. The CDR3 has 15 amino acids. Looked up from germline, CDR1 is MDHEN and CDR2 is SYDVKM. The junction had 8 bases not matched to a gene; V was cut back by 6 bases and J by 3 bases. This CDR3 is CASSLPGTGVYEQYF. DNA for the CDR3: TGTGCCAGCAGCCTACCCGGGACAGGGGTCTACGAGCAGTACTTC.

This clone appeared a single time. Here the CDR3 DNA reads TGTGCCAGCAGCGTATCAGAGGTTCCGGATATCTATGGCTACACCTTC. Its translation: CASSVSEVPDIYGYTF. The chain combines TRBV9 with TRBJ1-2; D remains unclear. Germline CDR1 and CDR2: SGDLS and YYNGEE. V was clipped by 1 base and J by 4 bases, with 17 bases between them. The CDR3 has 16 residues.

The chain recombines TRBV9 with TRBJ2-5; 7 nucleotides line up with TRBD2. V gave up 2 bases and J gave up 2 bases; unmatched junction bases: 6. The germline CDR1 and CDR2 sequences are SGDLS and YYNGEE. The CDR3 runs 15 residues. In DNA, the CDR3 is TGTGCCAGCAGCGTCGGCTCCGGGGGGCAAGAGACCCAGTACTTC. Amino acid sequence: CASSVGSGGQETQYF.

The chain uses TRBV28 and TRBJ2-1; 7 nucleotides align to TRBD2. The CDR3 is 18 residues long. V dropped 4 bases and J dropped 0; count of bases not matched to a gene: 12. CDR1 is MDHEN, CDR2 SYDVKM, per germline. The CDR3 loop reads CASSSSGGPESSYNEQFF. In DNA form, the CDR3 reads TGTGCCAGCAGTTCCTCGGGGGGACCCGAGAGCTCCTACAATGAGCAGTTCTTC.

The chain carries TRBV28 and TRBJ1-2; D may be TRBD1 (5 bases). CDR1 MDHEN and CDR2 SYDVKM come from the germline V gene. Deletions cut 6 bases from V and 2 bases from J, with 13 bases between. The CDR3 extends over 14 amino acids. CDR3 sequence: CASSRVRGNYGYTF. The CDR3 nucleotides read TGTGCCAGCAGCCGGGTCCGGGGCAACTATGGCTACACCTTC.

The V gene is TRBV2, the J gene TRBJ2-5; 7 bases align to TRBD1. V was pared by 6 bases and J by 2 bases, with 9 bases of the junction left unmatched. Germline CDR1 reads SNHLY; CDR2 reads FYNNEI. CDR3 length equals 15 residues. CDR3 coding DNA: TGTGCCAGCAGAAGACAGGGTGGTACTCAAGAGACCCAGTACTTC. Translation gives CASRRQGGTQETQYF.

The rearrangement joins TRBV3-1 (or the pseudogene TRBV3-2) to TRBJ2-3; 7 bases are shared with TRBD1. CDR1 is LGHDT and CDR2 is YNNKEL in the germline V gene (reference sequence). The CDR3 is 16 amino acids. V trimming: 3 bases; J trimming: 3 bases; junction bases outside the gene matches: 9. CDR3 sequence: CASSHRQGHGTDTQYF. The CDR3 DNA reads as TGTGCCAGCAGCCATAGACAGGGACACGGTACAGATACGCAGTATTTT.

V is TRBV5-6 and J is TRBJ1-4, with 7 bases lining up with TRBD1. The CDR3 is 14 amino acids. With V trimmed by 4 bases and J by 3 bases, 3 bases remained unmatched. Germline assignment: CDR1 SGHDT and CDR2 YYEEEE. Here the CDR3 DNA reads TGTGCCAGCAGCGTGGACAGGTCTAATGAAAAACTGTTTTTT. Translated, it gives CASSVDRSNEKLFF.

CDR3 DNA: TGTGCCAGCAGCTCCCGGGAGCCCAACGCGAACACCGGGGAGCTGTTTTTT. This sequence encodes CASSSREPNANTGELFF. The chain joins TRBV5-5 to TRBJ2-2, with D tentatively TRBD2 (6 bases). CDR3 length: 17 amino acids. The V and J ends lost 3 bases and 0 bases respectively, with 15 bases between them. CDR1 is SGHKS, CDR2 YYEKEE, per germline (reference sequence). The full variable domain, in which reference TRBV5-5 and TRBJ2-2 provide the parts outside the CDR3, is DAGVTQSPTHLIKTRGQQVTLRCSPISGHKSVSWYQQVLGQGPQFIFQYYEKEERGRGNFPDRFSARQFPNYSSELNVNALLLGDSALYLCASSSREPNANTGELFFGEGSRLTVL.

V is TRBV9 and J is TRBJ2-1, with 12 nucleotides matching TRBD1. The ends lost 2 bases at V and 8 bases at J; junction bases unmatched: 8. The CDR3 sequence is 16 residues long. The germline V gene encodes CDR1 SGDLS and CDR2 YYNGEE. CDR3 region: CASSVAGTGGLHEQFF. The CDR3 bases are TGTGCCAGCAGCGTGGCCGGGACAGGGGGCTTACATGAGCAGTTCTTC. Looking up the rest from reference TRBV9 and TRBJ2-1 gives the full variable domain: DSGVTQTPKHLITATGQRVTLRCSPRSGDLSVYWYQQSLDQGLQFLIQYYNGEERAKGNILERFSAQQFPDLHSELNLSSLELGDSALYFCASSVAGTGGLHEQFFGPGTRLTVL.

The chain recombines TRBV28 with TRBJ2-5; TRBD1 is a possible D gene (6 bases). CDR1 is MDHEN and CDR2 is SYDVKM in the germline V gene. This CDR3 is 15 amino acids long. The V end was cut by 7 bases, the J end by 1 base, with 16 bases between. The CDR3 sequence: CASTPHRVGQETQYF. CDR3 sequence (DNA): TGTGCCAGCACGCCCCACAGGGTTGGCCAAGAGACCCAGTACTTC.

This rearrangement joins TRBV7-2 to TRBJ2-7; TRBD1 aligns across 9 bases. This CDR3 has 15 residues. The V and J ends lost 5 bases and 2 bases, in that order; junction bases with no gene match: 7. Germline V CDR1 and CDR2: SGHTA, FQGNSA. In nucleotides, the CDR3 is TGTGCCAGCAGCCTGCGACAGGGGGGGACCTACGAGCAGTACTTC. This translates into CASSLRQGGTYEQYF.

The chain joins TRBV24-1 to TRBJ2-5, with 15 positions matching TRBD2. From germline, CDR1 is KGHDR and CDR2 SFDVKD. V gave up 2 bases and J gave up 5 bases; unmatched junction bases: 14. This CDR3 has 20 amino acids. The DNA of the CDR3 is TGTGCCACCAGTGATTCAAGCGGGACTAGCGGGGGGAAGTCCAGGGAGACCCAGTACTTC. This translates into CATSDSSGTSGGKSRETQYF.

The chain employs TRBV3-1 (or the pseudogene TRBV3-2) and TRBJ1-3, with D unresolved. V was shortened by 3 bases and J by 4 bases, with 13 bases between the two germline ends. The CDR3 runs 15 residues. Germline assignment: CDR1 LGHDT and CDR2 YNNKEL (reference sequence). DNA of the CDR3: TGTGCCAGCAGCCACAAGCCATTGGGCGGAAACACCATATATTTT. It codes for CASSHKPLGGNTIYF.

The chain has TRBV6-6 and TRBJ1-2; D ambiguous. Germline CDR1 is MNHNY and CDR2 is SVGAGI (reference sequence). This CDR3 is 12 amino acids long. Trimming left V 2 bases short and J 8 bases short, with 9 bases between. The DNA for the CDR3 is TGTGCCAGCAGTTACGCAATGACGGGCTACACCTTC. Protein product: CASSYAMTGYTF.

V usage is TRBV10-3 and J usage is TRBJ2-7; D may be TRBD2 (5 bases). CDR1 and CDR2 from the germline V gene are ENHRY and SYGVKD. This CDR3 is built from 13 residues. Between the trimmed V and J ends, which lost 9 bases and 3 bases, there was a span of 15 bases. In DNA form, the CDR3 reads TGTGCCATTTCGTACCGGGAACGCTACGAGCAGTACTTC. Protein sequence: CAISYRERYEQYF.

The genes are TRBV7-2 and TRBJ2-1; 10 positions agree with TRBD1. This CDR3 contains 16 residues. The trim removed 6 bases at V and 6 bases at J, leaving 11 bases unmatched. In germline, CDR1 is SGHTA, CDR2 FQGNSA. CDR3 DNA sequence: TGTGCCAGCAGGCCTTCCGGGACAGGGGCCGCCAATGAGCAGTTCTTC. It specifies CASRPSGTGAANEQFF.

This clone has only one observation. The chain is built from TRBV3-1 (or the pseudogene TRBV3-2) and TRBJ2-7; D may be TRBD1 (6 bases). The CDR3 contains 17 residues. The germline V gene has CDR1 LGHDT and CDR2 YNNKEL (reference sequence). Trimming stripped 4 bases from V and 3 bases from J, with 22 bases between. The CDR3 spells CASSPPFPGQTHYEQYF. CDR3 DNA: TGTGCCAGCAGCCCCCCCTTCCCGGGACAAACACACTACGAGCAGTACTTC.

The gene calls are TRBV7-9 and TRBJ1-2; D not resolved. The CDR3 loop spans 13 amino acids. V was pared by 7 bases and J by 5 bases, with 14 bases between. CDR1 is SEHNR, CDR2 FQNEAQ, per germline (reference sequence). CDR3 sequence: CASTVGDGYGYTF. The CDR3 DNA reads as TGTGCCAGCACCGTAGGAGACGGGTATGGCTACACCTTC.

Of note for this clone: A read error may produce the germline difference seen at one junction end. This chain links TRBV4-1 with TRBJ1-2; D call uncertain. The CDR3 loop spans 11 amino acids. Germline lookup yields CDR1 MGHRA and CDR2 YSYEKL. The CDR3 DNA sequence: TGCGCCAGCAGCCAAGATTACCGCGGGAACTTC. Encoded protein: CASSQDYRGNF.

A word on this clone: Germline is not matched at one junction end, which may reflect a read error. The genes are TRBV29-1 and TRBJ1-2; TRBD1 matches at 8 bases. The germline CDR1 and CDR2 sequences are SQVTM and ANQGSEA. The CDR3 is 8 amino acids. The CDR3 here is CSVGTGLF. DNA for the CDR3: TGCAGCGTTGGGACAGGGCTCTTC.

The rearrangement uses TRBV5-8 and TRBJ1-1; D perhaps matches TRBD1 (6 bases). V shed 0 bases and J shed 3 bases, with 18 bases lying between them. The CDR3 is 17 residues long. Looked up from germline, CDR1 is SGHTS and CDR2 is YDEGEE. CDR3 bases: TGTGCCAGCAGCTTGGGGGCCCTGACAGGCTTTTACACTGAAGCTTTCTTT. Translating gives CASSLGALTGFYTEAFF. The variable domain in full, completed from reference TRBV5-8 and TRBJ1-1, reads EAGVTQSPTHLIKTRGQQATLRCSPISGHTSVYWYQQALGLGLQFLLWYDEGEERNRGNFPPRFSGRQFPNYSSELNVNALELEDSALYLCASSLGALTGFYTEAFFGQGTRLTVV.

The chain combines TRBV9 with TRBJ1-6; D ambiguous. V was clipped by 3 bases and J by 0 bases, with 10 bases between them. Germline lookup yields CDR1 SGDLS and CDR2 YYNGEE. The CDR3 loop spans 16 amino acids. The CDR3: CASSAGQSSYNSPLHF. Written as DNA, the CDR3 is TGTGCCAGCAGCGCCGGTCAAAGCTCCTATAATTCACCCCTCCACTTT.

The genes are TRBV12-3 or TRBV12-4 and TRBJ1-1; D call uncertain. V dropped 10 bases and J dropped 3 bases, with 15 bases sitting between them. The CDR3 totals 13 residues. The CDR3 loop reads CAITPRDYTEAFF. The CDR3 DNA reads as TGTGCCATCACCCCCCGGGATTACACTGAAGCTTTCTTT.

The J gene is TRBJ1-5, the V gene TRBV19; unclear D gene. Between the trimmed V and J ends, which lost 3 bases and 2 bases, there was a span of 11 bases. The CDR3 sequence is 15 residues long. Germline CDR1 LNHDA, CDR2 SQIVND (reference sequence). The CDR3 reads CASSIIDSRNQPQHF. The CDR3 DNA is TGTGCCAGTAGTATTATCGACTCCCGCAATCAGCCCCAGCATTTT.

The rearrangement uses TRBV6-5 and TRBJ1-1; D is possibly TRBD1 (5 bases). Between the trimmed V and J ends, which lost 7 bases and 4 bases, there was a span of 10 bases. This CDR3 contains 12 residues. Germline-derived CDR1 and CDR2 are MNHEY and SVGAGI. In nucleotides, the CDR3 is TGTGCCAGCAACCAGGGTGGCACTGAAGCTTTCTTT. Translation gives CASNQGGTEAFF.

V is TRBV2 and J is TRBJ1-2; 7 positions match TRBD1. Germline lookup yields CDR1 SNHLY and CDR2 FYNNEI. The junction had 10 bases not matched to a gene; V was cut back by 9 bases and J by 6 bases. This CDR3 contains 13 residues. The DNA of the CDR3 is TGTGCCAGTCACTTCGACAGGGACGATGGCTACACCTTC. Residues: CASHFDRDDGYTF.

The chain recombines TRBV6-5 with TRBJ1-2; D possibly corresponds to TRBD1 (6 bases). V was trimmed by 5 bases and J by 4 bases, leaving 17 bases between them. This CDR3 spans 15 amino acids. Germline V gene sequence: CDR1 MNHEY, CDR2 SVGAGI. This CDR3 reads CASSMGGAWVYGYTF. CDR3 DNA: TGTGCCAGCAGTATGGGGGGCGCTTGGGTCTATGGCTACACCTTC.

V usage is TRBV28 and J usage is TRBJ1-5; D gene uncertain. CDR3 length equals 15 residues. Between the trimmed V and J ends, which lost 7 bases and 6 bases, there was a span of 19 bases. Germline V lookup: CDR1 MDHEN, CDR2 SYDVKM. The CDR3 region is CASTLRTGQAQPQHF. CDR3 DNA: TGTGCCAGCACCTTGAGGACGGGCCAGGCTCAGCCCCAGCATTTT.